Sequencing of this TCR beta chain was carried out in a study of Ad26.COV2.S vaccination and SARS-CoV-2 variants. Study-wide context: Ad26.COV2.S arm of COV1001 included the donor.

Overall study findings and caveats: A substantial breadth of spike-specific CD8+ and CD4+ T cell responses after vaccination has been reported.

Treatment denoted: roughly 20 received Ad26.COV2.S at low or high dose, single or two shots; about 5 received placebo; per-sample allocation not given. Specimens were obtained on day 63 following the first vaccine or placebo injection. Trimming cost V 5 bases and J 1 base, with 8 bases left between them. Per germline, CDR1 SQVTM and CDR2 ANQGSEA. The CDR3 totals 12 residues. In regard to this clone: Its target is not known.

Profiling relied on immunoSEQ multiplex PCR, and the TCRdb table lists in-frame clones only, not all of them. The repertoire holds about 400,000 clones, with under 90% as singletons. The receptor's source is a person aged 18-60 years who received the Ad26.COV2.S COVID-19 vaccine or a placebo. The J gene is TRBJ2-5, the V gene TRBV29-1; no firm D call. The sequencing used peripheral blood, collected in a trial of Ad26.COV2.S vaccine versus placebo. CDR3 residues: CSVREPQETQYF. The CDR3 region has the DNA TGCAGCGTTAGAGAGCCCCAAGAGACCCAGTACTTC.